The text below deals with one T cell receptor beta chain. Its specificity is not known. Separation from the roughly 670-subject first cohort characterized the approximately 120-subject validation cohort, to which the donors belonged. This record belongs to a study of cytomegalovirus exposure and HLA in healthy donors. Whole-study context: The roughly 670 first-cohort repertoires shared a platform with the roughly 110 validation repertoires, as reported in a later analysis. Whole-study findings and limits: Rarity marked most TCR sequences, yet some public TCRs occurred in many donors.

This CDR3 has 15 residues. Germline CDR1 WNHNN, CDR2 SYGVQD (reference sequence). V dropped 2 bases and J dropped 7; count of bases not matched to a gene: 5. The method was immunoSEQ multiplex PCR; TCRdb's version includes in-frame clones alone and lacks a portion of them. The sample contains about 280,000 clones, around 89% of which appear only once. The receptor was derived from a woman aged 18-29 years in good health and CMV-seronegative. Sequenced: PBMCs. The chain uses TRBV10-1 and TRBJ2-1; 10 positions match TRBD2. The CDR3 sequence is CASSERKREGNEQFF. Written as DNA, the CDR3 is TGCGCCAGCAGTGAGCGGAAGCGGGAGGGGAATGAGCAGTTCTTC.